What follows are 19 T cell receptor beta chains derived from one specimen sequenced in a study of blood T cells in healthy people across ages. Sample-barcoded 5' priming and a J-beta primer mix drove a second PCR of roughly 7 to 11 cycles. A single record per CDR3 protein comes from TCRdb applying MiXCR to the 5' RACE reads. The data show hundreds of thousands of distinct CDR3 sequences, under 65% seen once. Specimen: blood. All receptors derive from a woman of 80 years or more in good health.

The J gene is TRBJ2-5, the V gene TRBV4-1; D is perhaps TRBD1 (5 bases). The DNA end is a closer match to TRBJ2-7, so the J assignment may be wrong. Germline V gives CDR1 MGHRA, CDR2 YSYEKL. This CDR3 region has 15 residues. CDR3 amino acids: CASSIGRLQENEQYF. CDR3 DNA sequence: TGCGCCAGCAGCATTGGACGGTTACAGGAGAACGAGCAGTACTTC.

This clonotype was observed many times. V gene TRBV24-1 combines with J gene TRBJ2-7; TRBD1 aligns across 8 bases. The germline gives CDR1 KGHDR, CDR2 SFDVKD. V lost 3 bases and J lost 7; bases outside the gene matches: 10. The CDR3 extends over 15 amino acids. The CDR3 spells CATSDPGQGTGEQYF. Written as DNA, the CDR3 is TGTGCCACCAGTGATCCTGGACAGGGAACTGGAGAGCAGTACTTC.

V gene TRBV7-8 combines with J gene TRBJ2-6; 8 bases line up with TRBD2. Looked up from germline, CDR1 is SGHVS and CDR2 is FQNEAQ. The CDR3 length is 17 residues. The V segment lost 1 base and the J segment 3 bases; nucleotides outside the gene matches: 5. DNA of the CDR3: TGTGCCAGCAGCTTAGGCAGGGGACTAGGTGGGGCCAACGTCCTGACTTTC. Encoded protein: CASSLGRGLGGANVLTF.

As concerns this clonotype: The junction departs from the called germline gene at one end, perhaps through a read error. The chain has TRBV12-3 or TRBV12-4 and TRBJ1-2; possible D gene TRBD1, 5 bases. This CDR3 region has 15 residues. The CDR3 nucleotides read TGTGTCAGCAGTCCTACAGGTGGCGGATTCTATGGCTACACCTTC. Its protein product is CVSSPTGGGFYGYTF.

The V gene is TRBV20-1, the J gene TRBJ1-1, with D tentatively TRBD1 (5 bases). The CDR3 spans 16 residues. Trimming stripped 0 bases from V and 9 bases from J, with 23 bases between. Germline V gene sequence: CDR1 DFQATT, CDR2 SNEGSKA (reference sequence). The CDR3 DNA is TGCAGTGCTAGAGATCGAAGGCGCGGGGGTCTATCGCAAGCTTTCTTT. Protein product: CSARDRRRGGLSQAFF.

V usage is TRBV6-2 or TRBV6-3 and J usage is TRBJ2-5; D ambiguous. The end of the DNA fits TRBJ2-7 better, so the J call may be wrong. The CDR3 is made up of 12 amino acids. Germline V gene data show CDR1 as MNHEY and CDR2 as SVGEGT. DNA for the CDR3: TGTGCCAGCAGTTACTCGATGGGCGAGCAGTACTTC. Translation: CASSYSMGEQYF.

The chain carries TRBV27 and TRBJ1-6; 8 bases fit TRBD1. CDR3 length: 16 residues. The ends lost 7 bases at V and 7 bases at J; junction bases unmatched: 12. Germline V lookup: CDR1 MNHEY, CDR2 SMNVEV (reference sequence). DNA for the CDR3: TGTGCCAGCAAGTTGGGGCAGGGGGCTAAGAATTCACCCCTCCACTTT. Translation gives CASKLGQGAKNSPLHF.

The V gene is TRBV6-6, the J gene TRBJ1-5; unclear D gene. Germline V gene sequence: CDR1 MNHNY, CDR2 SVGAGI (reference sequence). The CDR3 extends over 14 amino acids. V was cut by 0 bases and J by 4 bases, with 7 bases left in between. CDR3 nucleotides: TGTGCCAGCAGTTACTCGGCGCAGAATCAGCCCCAGCATTTT. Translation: CASSYSAQNQPQHF.

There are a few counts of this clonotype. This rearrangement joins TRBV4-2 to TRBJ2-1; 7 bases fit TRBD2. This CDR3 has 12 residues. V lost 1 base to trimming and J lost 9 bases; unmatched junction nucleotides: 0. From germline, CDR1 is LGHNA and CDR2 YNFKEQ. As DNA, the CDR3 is TGTGCCAGCAGCCAAGCTAGCGGTGAGCAGTTCTTC. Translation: CASSQASGEQFF.

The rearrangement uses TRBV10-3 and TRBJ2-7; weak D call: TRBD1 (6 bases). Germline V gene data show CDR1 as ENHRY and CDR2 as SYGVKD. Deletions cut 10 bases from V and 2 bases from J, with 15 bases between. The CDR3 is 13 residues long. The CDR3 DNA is TGTGCCACCAGAGACAGGCAACCCTACGAGCAGTACTTC. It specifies CATRDRQPYEQYF.

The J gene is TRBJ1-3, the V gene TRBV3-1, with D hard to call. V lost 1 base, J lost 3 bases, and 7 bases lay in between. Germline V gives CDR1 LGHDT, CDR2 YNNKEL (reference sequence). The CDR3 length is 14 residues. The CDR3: CASSQVLFGNTIYF. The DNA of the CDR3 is TGTGCCAGCAGCCAAGTCCTTTTTGGAAACACCATATATTTT.

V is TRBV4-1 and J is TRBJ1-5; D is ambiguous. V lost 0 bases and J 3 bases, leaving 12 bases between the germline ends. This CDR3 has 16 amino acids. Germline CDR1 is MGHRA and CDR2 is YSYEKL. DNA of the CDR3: TGCGCCAGCAGCCAAGAACCGGGTCTTTACAATCAGCCCCAGCATTTT. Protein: CASSQEPGLYNQPQHF.

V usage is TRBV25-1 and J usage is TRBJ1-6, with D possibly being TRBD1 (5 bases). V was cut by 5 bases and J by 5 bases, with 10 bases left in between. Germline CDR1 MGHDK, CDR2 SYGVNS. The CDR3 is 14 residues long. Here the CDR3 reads CASSPRGNNSPLHF. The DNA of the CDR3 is TGTGCCAGCAGTCCGAGGGGCAATAATTCACCCCTCCACTTT.

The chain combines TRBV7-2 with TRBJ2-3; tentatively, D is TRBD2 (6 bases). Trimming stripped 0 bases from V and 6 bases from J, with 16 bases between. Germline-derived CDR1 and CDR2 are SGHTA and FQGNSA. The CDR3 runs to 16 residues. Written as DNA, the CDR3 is TGTGCCAGCAGCTTAGCGGCGGGGCAGAGACCGGATACGCAGTATTTT. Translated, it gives CASSLAAGQRPDTQYF.

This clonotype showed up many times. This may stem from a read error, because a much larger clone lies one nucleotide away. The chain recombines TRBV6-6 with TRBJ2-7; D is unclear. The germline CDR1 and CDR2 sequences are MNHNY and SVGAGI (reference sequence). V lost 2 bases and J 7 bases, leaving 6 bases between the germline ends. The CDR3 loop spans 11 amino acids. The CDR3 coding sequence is TGTGCCAGCAGTTACGGGTCGGAGCAGTACTTC. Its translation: CASSYGSEQYF.

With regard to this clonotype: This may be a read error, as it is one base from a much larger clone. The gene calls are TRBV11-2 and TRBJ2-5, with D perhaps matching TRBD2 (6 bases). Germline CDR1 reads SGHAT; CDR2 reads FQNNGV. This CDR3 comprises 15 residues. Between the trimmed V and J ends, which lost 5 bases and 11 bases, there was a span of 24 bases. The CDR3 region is CASSHRDLVGNEQYF. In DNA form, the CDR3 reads TGTGCCAGCAGCCACCGGGACTTAGTCGGCAATGAGCAGTACTTC.

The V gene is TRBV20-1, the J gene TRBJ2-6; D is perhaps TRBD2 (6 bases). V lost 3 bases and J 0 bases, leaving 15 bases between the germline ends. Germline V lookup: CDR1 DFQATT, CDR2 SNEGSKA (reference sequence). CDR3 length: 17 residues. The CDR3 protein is CSASTGRRDSGANVLTF. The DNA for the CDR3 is TGCAGTGCTAGTACCGGGAGAAGGGACTCTGGGGCCAACGTCCTGACTTTC.

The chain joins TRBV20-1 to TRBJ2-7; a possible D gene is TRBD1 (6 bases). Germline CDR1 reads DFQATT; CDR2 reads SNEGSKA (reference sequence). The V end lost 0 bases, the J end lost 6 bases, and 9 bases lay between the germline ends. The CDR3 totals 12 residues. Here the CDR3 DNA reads TGCAGTGCTAGAGATTTCAGGGGCGAGCAGTACTTC. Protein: CSARDFRGEQYF.

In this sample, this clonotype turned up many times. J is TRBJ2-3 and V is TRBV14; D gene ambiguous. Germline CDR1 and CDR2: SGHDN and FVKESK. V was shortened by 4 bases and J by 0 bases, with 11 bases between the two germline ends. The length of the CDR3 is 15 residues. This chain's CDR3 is CASSLWIPSTDTQYF. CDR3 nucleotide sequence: TGTGCCAGCAGCCTTTGGATTCCTAGCACAGATACGCAGTATTTT. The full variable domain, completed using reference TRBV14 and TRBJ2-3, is EAGVTQFPSHSVIEKGQTVTLRCDPISGHDNLYWYRRVMGKEIKFLLHFVKESKQDESGMPNNRFLAERTGGTYSTLKVQPAELEDSGVYFCASSLWIPSTDTQYFGPGTRLTVL.